A selection of T cell receptor beta chains follows, all from one sample in a study of control samples from healthy donors and cancer patients. TCRdb's copy holds only in-frame clones and misses some; the assay was immunoSEQ multiplex PCR. The sample has more than 85,000 clones, approximately 90% seen once. The sequenced material came from blood. These receptors were obtained from a woman in her fifties or sixties in good health. Both conserved end residues are part of each CDR3. Fields, in order: V gene, J gene, clone size, D gene, CDR3 protein, CDR3 DNA. A D gene is named only where the DNA matches it firmly. Clone size appears in some rows only: once, few, many, or a class for an expanded clone.

v_gene: TRBV18
j_gene: TRBJ2-3
abundance: NA
d_gene: NA
CDR3aa: CASSLLSSGKTDTQYF
CDR3nt: TGTGCCAGCTCCCTCCTCTCCAGCGGAAAAACAGATACGCAGTATTTT

v_gene: TRBV14
j_gene: TRBJ2-1
abundance: NA
d_gene: NA
CDR3aa: CASSQVSQFFVNEQFF
CDR3nt: TGTGCCAGCAGCCAAGTTTCACAATTTTTTGTCAATGAGCAGTTCTTC

v_gene: TRBV4-3
j_gene: TRBJ1-2
abundance: NA
d_gene: NA
CDR3aa: CASSQERFAYGYTF
CDR3nt: TGCGCCAGCAGCCAAGAGCGGTTCGCCTATGGCTACACCTTC

v_gene: TRBV2
j_gene: TRBJ1-1
abundance: NA
d_gene: TRBD1
CDR3aa: CASSTQGATEAFF
CDR3nt: TGTGCCAGCTCTACACAGGGGGCCACTGAAGCTTTCTTT

v_gene: TRBV19
j_gene: TRBJ2-3
abundance: NA
d_gene: NA
CDR3aa: CASRIQGSTDTQYF
CDR3nt: TGTGCCAGTAGGATCCAGGGGAGCACAGATACGCAGTATTTT

v_gene: TRBV19
j_gene: TRBJ2-7
abundance: NA
d_gene: NA
CDR3aa: CASSMGRGYTYEQYF
CDR3nt: TGTGCCAGTAGTATGGGCAGGGGCTACACCTACGAGCAGTACTTC

v_gene: TRBV6-1
j_gene: TRBJ1-1
abundance: NA
d_gene: NA
CDR3aa: CASSERFVRAFF
CDR3nt: TGTGCCAGCAGTGAAAGGTTTGTTCGAGCTTTCTTT

v_gene: TRBV21-1
j_gene: TRBJ1-5
abundance: NA
d_gene: NA
CDR3aa: CASSTADQPQHF
CDR3nt: TGTGCCAGCAGCACTGCGGATCAGCCCCAGCATTTT

v_gene: TRBV29-1
j_gene: TRBJ1-2
abundance: NA
d_gene: NA
CDR3aa: CSVAGENYGYTF
CDR3nt: TGCAGCGTTGCAGGGGAGAACTATGGCTACACCTTC

v_gene: TRBV9
j_gene: TRBJ1-6
abundance: few
d_gene: NA
CDR3aa: CASSGNGPLHF
CDR3nt: TGTGCCAGCAGCGGGAATGGGCCCCTCCACTTT

v_gene: TRBV9
j_gene: TRBJ2-1
abundance: NA
d_gene: NA
CDR3aa: CASSPTVQQPKTEQFF
CDR3nt: TGTGCCAGCAGCCCCACAGTTCAACAGCCGAAAACTGAGCAGTTCTTC

v_gene: TRBV4-1
j_gene: TRBJ2-7
abundance: once
d_gene: NA
CDR3aa: CASSRLPGGGPYEQYF
CDR3nt: TGCGCCAGCAGCCGGCTCCCTGGGGGTGGCCCCTACGAGCAGTACTTC

v_gene: TRBV15
j_gene: TRBJ2-3
abundance: NA
d_gene: NA
CDR3aa: CATSRFPTRGTDTQYF
CDR3nt: TGTGCCACCAGCAGATTTCCGACCCGGGGCACAGATACGCAGTATTTT

v_gene: TRBV5-5
j_gene: TRBJ1-2
abundance: NA
d_gene: TRBD1
CDR3aa: CASSPEGALTYGYTF
CDR3nt: TGTGCCAGCAGCCCCGAGGGGGCCCTAACTTATGGCTACACCTTC

v_gene: TRBV14
j_gene: TRBJ2-3
abundance: NA
d_gene: NA
CDR3aa: CASSLSTGKTDTQYF
CDR3nt: TGTGCCAGCAGCCTAAGCACGGGGAAAACAGATACGCAGTATTTT

v_gene: TRBV5-6
j_gene: TRBJ2-7
abundance: NA
d_gene: NA
CDR3aa: CASSGGTEYLSYEQYF
CDR3nt: TGTGCCAGCAGCGGGGGGACGGAATATCTTTCCTACGAGCAGTACTTC

v_gene: TRBV21-1
j_gene: TRBJ2-3
abundance: NA
d_gene: NA
CDR3aa: CARFGTPGPQYF
CDR3nt: TGTGCCAGATTTGGGACACCAGGTCCGCAGTATTTT

v_gene: TRBV2
j_gene: TRBJ2-7
abundance: NA
d_gene: NA
CDR3aa: CASRETGPYEQYF
CDR3nt: TGTGCCAGCAGAGAGACAGGACCCTACGAGCAGTACTTC

v_gene: TRBV7-2
j_gene: TRBJ1-2
abundance: NA
d_gene: NA
CDR3aa: CASSEDGYYGYTF
CDR3nt: TGTGCCAGCAGCGAGGACGGATACTATGGCTACACCTTC

v_gene: TRBV7-9
j_gene: TRBJ1-2
abundance: NA
d_gene: NA
CDR3aa: CASSLTDYGYTF
CDR3nt: TGTGCCAGCAGCTTGACGGATTATGGCTACACCTTC

v_gene: TRBV6-6
j_gene: TRBJ1-1
abundance: NA
d_gene: NA
CDR3aa: CASSLGGRNTEAFF
CDR3nt: TGTGCCAGCAGCTTAGGGGGGCGTAACACTGAAGCTTTCTTT

v_gene: TRBV3-1/TRBV3-2
j_gene: TRBJ2-7
abundance: NA
d_gene: TRBD1
CDR3aa: CASSQDPLQGAYEQYF
CDR3nt: TGTGCCAGCAGCCAAGACCCATTACAGGGGGCCTACGAGCAGTACTTC

v_gene: TRBV7-8
j_gene: TRBJ2-5
abundance: NA
d_gene: TRBD2
CDR3aa: CASSFSGLQETQYF
CDR3nt: TGTGCCAGCAGCTTTAGCGGGCTTCAAGAGACCCAGTACTTC

v_gene: TRBV7-2
j_gene: TRBJ2-2
abundance: NA
d_gene: NA
CDR3aa: CASSLDTGTGELFF
CDR3nt: TGTGCCAGCAGCTTAGATACGGGCACCGGGGAGCTGTTTTTT

v_gene: TRBV6-2/TRBV6-3
j_gene: TRBJ2-5
abundance: NA
d_gene: NA
CDR3aa: CASSYTRPERPGQTQYF
CDR3nt: TGTGCCAGCAGTTACACCCGGCCAGAACGCCCGGGTCAGACCCAGTACTTC

v_gene: TRBV5-1
j_gene: TRBJ2-7
abundance: NA
d_gene: NA
CDR3aa: CASSRNSNSYEQYF
CDR3nt: TGCGCCAGCAGCAGAAACAGCAACTCCTACGAGCAGTACTTC

v_gene: TRBV7-9
j_gene: TRBJ2-1
abundance: once
d_gene: NA
CDR3aa: CASSLVGTGAYNEQFF
CDR3nt: TGTGCCAGCAGCTTAGTGGGGACGGGGGCCTACAATGAGCAGTTCTTC

v_gene: TRBV2
j_gene: TRBJ2-5
abundance: NA
d_gene: TRBD2
CDR3aa: CASARLAGAKETQYF
CDR3nt: TGTGCCAGCGCCAGACTAGCGGGGGCCAAAGAGACCCAGTACTTC